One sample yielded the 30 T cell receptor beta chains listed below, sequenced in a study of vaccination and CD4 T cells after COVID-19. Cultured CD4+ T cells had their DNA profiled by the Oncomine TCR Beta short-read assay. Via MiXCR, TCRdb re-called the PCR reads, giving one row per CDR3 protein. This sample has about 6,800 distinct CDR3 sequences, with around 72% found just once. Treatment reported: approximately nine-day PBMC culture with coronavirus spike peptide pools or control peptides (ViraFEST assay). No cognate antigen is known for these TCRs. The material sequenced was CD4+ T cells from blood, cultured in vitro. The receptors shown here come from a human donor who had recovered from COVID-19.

DNA of the CDR3: TGTGCCAGCTCACCACAGTTTCGCAGCCCGGATACGCAGTATTTT. Translated, it gives CASSPQFRSPDTQYF. J is TRBJ2-3 and V is TRBV18; D remains unclear. V lost 1 base and J lost 6, with 14 bases in between. CDR1 is KGHSH, CDR2 LQKENI, per germline. CDR3 length equals 15 residues.

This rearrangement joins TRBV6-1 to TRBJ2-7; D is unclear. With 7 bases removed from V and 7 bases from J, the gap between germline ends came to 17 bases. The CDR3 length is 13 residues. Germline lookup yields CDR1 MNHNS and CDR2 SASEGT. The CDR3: CASTPTGVMEQYF. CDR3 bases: TGTGCCAGCACCCCCACGGGTGTAATGGAGCAGTACTTC.

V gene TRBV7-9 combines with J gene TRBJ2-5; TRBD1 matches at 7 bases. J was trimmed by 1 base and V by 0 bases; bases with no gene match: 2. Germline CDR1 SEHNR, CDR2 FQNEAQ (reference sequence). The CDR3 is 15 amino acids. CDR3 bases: TGTGCCAGCAGCTTAGCCCGACAGGGCCAAGAGACCCAGTACTTC. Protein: CASSLARQGQETQYF.

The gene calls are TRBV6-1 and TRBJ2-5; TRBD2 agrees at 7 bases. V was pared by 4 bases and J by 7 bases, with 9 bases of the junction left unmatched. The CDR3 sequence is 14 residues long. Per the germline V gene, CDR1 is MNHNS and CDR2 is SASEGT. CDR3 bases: TGTGCCAGCAGTGCTTCTAGCGGACTGGGGACCCAGTACTTC. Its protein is CASSASSGLGTQYF.

In nucleotides, the CDR3 is TGCAGTGCTAGCCCCTCAGCCAGGCAGGGCTACACCTTC. It translates to CSASPSARQGYTF. The genes are TRBV20-1 and TRBJ1-2; the D is unclear. Looked up from germline, CDR1 is DFQATT and CDR2 is SNEGSKA (reference sequence). Trimming took 3 bases from V and 8 from J, leaving 16 bases between them. The CDR3 sequence is 13 residues long.

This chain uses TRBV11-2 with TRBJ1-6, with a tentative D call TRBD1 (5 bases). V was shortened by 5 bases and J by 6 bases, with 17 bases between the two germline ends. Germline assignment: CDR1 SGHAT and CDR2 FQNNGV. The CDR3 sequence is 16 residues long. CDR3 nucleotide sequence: TGTGCCAGCAGCCAAGTGGGCGGGGCTACTAATTCACCCCTCCACTTT. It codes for CASSQVGGATNSPLHF.

As DNA, the CDR3 is TGTGCCAGCAGCTTAGGCGTAGGTAGGTGGCAGCCCCAGCATTTT. This gives the protein CASSLGVGRWQPQHF. The chain combines TRBV7-2 with TRBJ1-5; D is unresolved. The germline V and J ends were trimmed by 1 base and 7 bases, with 14 bases remaining between them. The CDR3 is 15 residues long. Germline CDR1 and CDR2: SGHTA and FQGNSA.

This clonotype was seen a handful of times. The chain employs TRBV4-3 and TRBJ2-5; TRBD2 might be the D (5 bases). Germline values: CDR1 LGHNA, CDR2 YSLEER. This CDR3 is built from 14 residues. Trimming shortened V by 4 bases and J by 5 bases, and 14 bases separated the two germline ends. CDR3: CASSLEGDGETQYF. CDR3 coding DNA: TGCGCCAGCAGCCTAGAGGGAGACGGGGAGACCCAGTACTTC.

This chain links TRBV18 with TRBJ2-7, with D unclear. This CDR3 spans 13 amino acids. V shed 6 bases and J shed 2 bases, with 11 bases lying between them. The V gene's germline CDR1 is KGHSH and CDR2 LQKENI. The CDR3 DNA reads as TGTGCCAGCTCCCCCAGGAGAACCTACGAGCAGTACTTC. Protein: CASSPRRTYEQYF.

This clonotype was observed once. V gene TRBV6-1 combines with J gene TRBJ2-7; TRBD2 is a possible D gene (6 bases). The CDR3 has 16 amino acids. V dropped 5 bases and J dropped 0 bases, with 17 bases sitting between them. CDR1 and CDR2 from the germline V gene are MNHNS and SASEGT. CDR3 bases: TGTGCCAGCAGTCGATCGGCGGGGCCTTTCTCCTACGAGCAGTACTTC. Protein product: CASSRSAGPFSYEQYF.

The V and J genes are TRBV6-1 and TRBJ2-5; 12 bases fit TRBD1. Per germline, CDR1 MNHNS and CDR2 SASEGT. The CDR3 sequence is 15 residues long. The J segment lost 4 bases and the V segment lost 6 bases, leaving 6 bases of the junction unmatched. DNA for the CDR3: TGTGCCAGCAGCGCTAGGGACAGGGGGCCAGAGACCCAGTACTTC. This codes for CASSARDRGPETQYF.

In nucleotides, the CDR3 is TGTGCCAGCAGCCCGACTAGGGGTCACTACGAGCAGTACTTC. Translating gives CASSPTRGHYEQYF. The chain employs TRBV7-8 and TRBJ2-7; D may be TRBD2 (6 bases). Per germline, CDR1 SGHVS and CDR2 FQNEAQ. There are 14 residues in the CDR3. V was clipped by 5 bases and J by 3 bases, with 14 bases between them.

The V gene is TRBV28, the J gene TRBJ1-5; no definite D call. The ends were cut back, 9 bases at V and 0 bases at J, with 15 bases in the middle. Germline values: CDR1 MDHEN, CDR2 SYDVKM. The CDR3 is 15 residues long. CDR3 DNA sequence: TGTGCCAGGAGGGTCAAAACTTATAGCAATCAGCCCCAGCATTTT. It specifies CARRVKTYSNQPQHF. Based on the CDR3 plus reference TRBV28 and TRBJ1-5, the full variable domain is DVKVTQSSRYLVKRTGEKVFLECVQDMDHENMFWYRQDPGLGLRLIYFSYDVKMKEKGDIPEGYSVSREKKERFSLILESASTNQTSMYLCARRVKTYSNQPQHFGDGTRLSIL.

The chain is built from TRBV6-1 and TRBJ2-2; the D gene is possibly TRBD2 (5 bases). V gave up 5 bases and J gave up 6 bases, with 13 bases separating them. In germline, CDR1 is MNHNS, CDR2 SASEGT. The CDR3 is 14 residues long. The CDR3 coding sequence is TGTGCCAGCAGTCGAGACTACGGGGCCGGGGAGCTGTTTTTT. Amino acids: CASSRDYGAGELFF.

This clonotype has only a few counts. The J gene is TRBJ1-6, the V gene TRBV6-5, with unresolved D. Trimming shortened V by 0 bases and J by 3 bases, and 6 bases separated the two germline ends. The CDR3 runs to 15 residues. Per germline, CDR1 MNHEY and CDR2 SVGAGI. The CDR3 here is CASSYSPYYNSPLHF. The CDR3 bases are TGTGCCAGCAGTTACTCGCCGTACTATAATTCACCCCTCCACTTT.

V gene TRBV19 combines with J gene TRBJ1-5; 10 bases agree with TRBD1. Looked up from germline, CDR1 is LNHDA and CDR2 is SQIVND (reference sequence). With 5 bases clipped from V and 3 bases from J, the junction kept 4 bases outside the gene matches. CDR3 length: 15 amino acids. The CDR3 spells CASSRQGAFNQPQHF. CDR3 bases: TGTGCCAGTAGTCGACAGGGGGCGTTCAATCAGCCCCAGCATTTT.

Written as DNA, the CDR3 is TGTGCCACCGGGGCGGGGGGCGCTTATCAGCCCCAGCATTTT. This sequence encodes CATGAGGAYQPQHF. The V and J genes are TRBV15 and TRBJ1-5; TRBD1 might be the D (6 bases). Germline lookup yields CDR1 LNHNV and CDR2 YYDKDF (reference sequence). V was clipped by 8 bases and J by 5 bases, with 16 bases between them. The CDR3 has 14 amino acids.

CDR3 sequence (DNA): TGTGCCAGGGGTGGGGGTTCGTATGGCTACACCTTC. The encoded protein is CARGGGSYGYTF. This chain uses TRBV6-1 with TRBJ1-2; the D gene is possibly TRBD1 (5 bases). The ends were cut back, 9 bases at V and 5 bases at J, with 13 bases in the middle. Germline V gene sequence: CDR1 MNHNS, CDR2 SASEGT. This CDR3 is 12 amino acids long.

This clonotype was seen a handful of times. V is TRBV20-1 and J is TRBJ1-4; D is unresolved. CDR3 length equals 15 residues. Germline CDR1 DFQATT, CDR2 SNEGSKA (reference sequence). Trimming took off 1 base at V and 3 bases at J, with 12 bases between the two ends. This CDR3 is CSARAQWGANEKLFF. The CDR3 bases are TGCAGTGCTAGAGCACAGTGGGGAGCTAATGAAAAACTGTTTTTT.

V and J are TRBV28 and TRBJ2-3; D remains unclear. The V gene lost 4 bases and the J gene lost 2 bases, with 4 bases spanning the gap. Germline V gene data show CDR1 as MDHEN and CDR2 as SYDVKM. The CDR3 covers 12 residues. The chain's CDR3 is CASSSLTDTQYF. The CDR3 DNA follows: TGTGCCAGCAGTTCCCTCACAGATACGCAGTATTTT.

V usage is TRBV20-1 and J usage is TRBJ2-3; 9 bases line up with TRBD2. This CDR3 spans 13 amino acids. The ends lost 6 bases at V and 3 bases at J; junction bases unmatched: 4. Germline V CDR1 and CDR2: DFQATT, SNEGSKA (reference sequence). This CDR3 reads CSAPGLATDTQYF. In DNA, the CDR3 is TGCAGTGCCCCTGGACTAGCGACAGATACGCAGTATTTT.

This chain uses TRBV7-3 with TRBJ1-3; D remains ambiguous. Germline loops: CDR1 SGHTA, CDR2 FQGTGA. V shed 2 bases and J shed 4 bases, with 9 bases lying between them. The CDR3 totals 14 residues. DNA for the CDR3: TGTGCCAGCAGCTTAGCAGGTCCGGGAAACACCATATATTTT. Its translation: CASSLAGPGNTIYF.

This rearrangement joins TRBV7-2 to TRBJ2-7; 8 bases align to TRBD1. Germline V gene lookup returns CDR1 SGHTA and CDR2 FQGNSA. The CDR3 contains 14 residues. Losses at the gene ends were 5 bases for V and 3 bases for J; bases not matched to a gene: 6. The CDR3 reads CASSAGQAGYEQYF. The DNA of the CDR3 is TGTGCCAGCAGCGCGGGACAGGCTGGCTACGAGCAGTACTTC.

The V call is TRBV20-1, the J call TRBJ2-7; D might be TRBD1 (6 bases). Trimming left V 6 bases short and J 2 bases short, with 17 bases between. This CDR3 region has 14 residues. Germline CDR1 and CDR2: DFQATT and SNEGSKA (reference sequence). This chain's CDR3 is CSARKWTATYEQYF. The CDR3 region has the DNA TGCAGTGCCCGCAAATGGACAGCTACCTACGAGCAGTACTTC.

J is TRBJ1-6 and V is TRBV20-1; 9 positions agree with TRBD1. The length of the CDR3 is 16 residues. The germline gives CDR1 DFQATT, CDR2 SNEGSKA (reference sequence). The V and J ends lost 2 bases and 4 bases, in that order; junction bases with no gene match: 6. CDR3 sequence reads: CSARKTGGGYNSPLHF. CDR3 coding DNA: TGCAGTGCTAGAAAGACAGGGGGGGGATATAATTCACCCCTCCACTTT.

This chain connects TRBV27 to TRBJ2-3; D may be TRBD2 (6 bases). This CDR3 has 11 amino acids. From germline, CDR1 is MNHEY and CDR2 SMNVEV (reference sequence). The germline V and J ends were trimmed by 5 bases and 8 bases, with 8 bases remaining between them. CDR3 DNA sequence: TGTGCCAGCAGTCACGGGGGTACGCAGTATTTT. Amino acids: CASSHGGTQYF.

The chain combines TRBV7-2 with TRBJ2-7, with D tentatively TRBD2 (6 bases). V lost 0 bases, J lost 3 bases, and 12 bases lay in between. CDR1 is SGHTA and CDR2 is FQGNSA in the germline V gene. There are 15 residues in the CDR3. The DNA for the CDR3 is TGTGCCAGCAGCTTAGCGAGCGGGTCTAGCTACGAGCAGTACTTC. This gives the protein CASSLASGSSYEQYF.

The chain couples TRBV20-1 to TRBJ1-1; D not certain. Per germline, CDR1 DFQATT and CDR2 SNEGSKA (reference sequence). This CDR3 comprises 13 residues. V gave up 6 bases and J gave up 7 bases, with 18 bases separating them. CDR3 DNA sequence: TGCAGTGCCGCCCTGGGTTACGACGGTGAAGCTTTCTTT. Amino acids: CSAALGYDGEAFF.

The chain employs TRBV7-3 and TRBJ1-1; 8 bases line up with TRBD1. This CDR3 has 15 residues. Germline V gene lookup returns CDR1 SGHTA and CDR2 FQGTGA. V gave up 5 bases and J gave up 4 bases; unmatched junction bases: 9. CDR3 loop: CASSPGHRGATEAFF. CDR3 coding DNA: TGTGCCAGCAGCCCCGGTCACAGGGGGGCCACTGAAGCTTTCTTT.

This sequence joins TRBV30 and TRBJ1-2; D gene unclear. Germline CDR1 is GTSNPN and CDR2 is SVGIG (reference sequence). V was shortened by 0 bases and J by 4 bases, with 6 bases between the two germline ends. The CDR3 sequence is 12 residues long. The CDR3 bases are TGTGCCTGGAGTGTTTGGGGCTATGGCTACACCTTC. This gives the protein CAWSVWGYGYTF.